This T cell receptor beta chain came from a study of blood T cell repertoires in COVID-19 (TCRdb year 2020). Notes on the research overall: Samples from collaborators originated in the United States, Italy and Spain and spanned both the acute and convalescent phases of COVID-19. The material from the prospective study consisted of cDNA or gDNA derived from T cells, B-cell-depleted T cells, or PBMCs. Deeply sampled blood TCRbeta repertoires from subjects exposed to, actively infected with, or recovered from COVID-19 were included in the dataset. The repertoires were made available in a free public database intended to serve as a resource for research on the immune response to SARS-CoV-2. The samples were drawn from the first 160 participants of the ongoing ImmuneRACE study and from under 1,500 subjects provided by 6 global collaborators. The sample metadata nearly always contained a de-identified subject ID, COVID-19 status, age in years and sex. Where available, HLA class I and class II types were obtained from metadata supplied by the sample provider rather than from assay-based typing. Broader findings and caveats from the paper: How much clinical and demographic metadata was included differed by source and by participant, and the metadata was provided uncurated.

The immunoSEQ Assay, a bias-controlled multiplex PCR, was used to amplify TCRbeta CDR3 regions from genomic DNA. The published analysis was carried out like this. The number of nucleated cells in each sample was estimated from the amplification of reference gene primers within the assay. To quantify the absolute abundance of each unique TCRbeta CDR3 rearrangement, sequence reads were collapsed and filtered. For each sample, productive Simpson clonality was calculated by taking the square root of Simpson's diversity index across productive rearrangements. In TCRdb, the immuneACCESS table is reduced to in-frame sequences with V and J assigned. These tables do not hold every clone; where another copy was compared, an unresolved V gene accounts for under half, and the others remain unexplained. V, J and clone size are taken as reported in that table, and D and trimming were inferred from the DNA itself. The sample contains some 100,000 clones, more than 90% of them found a single time. Around 5.4% of the sample is held by the ten biggest clonotypes.

Trimming at the junction amounts to 1 base on V and 0 bases on J, and the germline ends lie 15 bases apart. Per the germline V gene (reference sequence), LNHDA is the CDR1 and SQIVND is the CDR2. The CDR3 spans 18 residues, from the cysteine through the phenylalanine. Just the 54-base CDR3 DNA is kept, in frame starting at base 1. Each collaborating institution followed its own protocols to collect whole blood in K2EDTA tubes. For TCRbeta analysis, collaborators shipped samples in one of three forms: frozen whole blood, isolated PBMCs, or DNA extracted from either of those sample types. Regarding this clone: Its antigen is unknown. The input lacks base qualities; no much larger clone sits a single base away.

In this chain, TRBV19 is recombined with TRBJ1-4, and the D gene may be TRBD1, 5 bases matching. The sequence came from a man aged 70-80 years with acute or convalescent COVID-19. The source material was peripheral blood. CDR3 region: CASSIVKGRGATNEKLFF. The sequenced DNA: TGTGCCAGTAGTATAGTGAAGGGGCGGGGTGCAACTAATGAAAAACTGTTTTTT.